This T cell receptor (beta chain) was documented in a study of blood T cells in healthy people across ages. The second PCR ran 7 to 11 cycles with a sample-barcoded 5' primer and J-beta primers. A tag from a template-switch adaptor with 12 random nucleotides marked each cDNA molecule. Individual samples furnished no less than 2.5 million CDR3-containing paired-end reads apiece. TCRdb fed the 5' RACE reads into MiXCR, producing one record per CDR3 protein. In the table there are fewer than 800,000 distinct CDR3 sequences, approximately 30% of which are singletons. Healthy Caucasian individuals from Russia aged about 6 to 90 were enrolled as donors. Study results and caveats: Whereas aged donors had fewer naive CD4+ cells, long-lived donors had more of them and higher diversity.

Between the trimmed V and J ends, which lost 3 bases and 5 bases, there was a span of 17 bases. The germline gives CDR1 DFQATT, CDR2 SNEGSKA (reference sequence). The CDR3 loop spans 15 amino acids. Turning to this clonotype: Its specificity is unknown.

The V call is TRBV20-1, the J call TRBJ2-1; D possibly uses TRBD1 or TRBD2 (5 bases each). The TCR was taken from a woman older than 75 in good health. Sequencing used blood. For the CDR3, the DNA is TGCAGTGCTAGCCCCGGGACCCCACGGGACAATGAGCAGTTCTTC. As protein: CSASPGTPRDNEQFF.